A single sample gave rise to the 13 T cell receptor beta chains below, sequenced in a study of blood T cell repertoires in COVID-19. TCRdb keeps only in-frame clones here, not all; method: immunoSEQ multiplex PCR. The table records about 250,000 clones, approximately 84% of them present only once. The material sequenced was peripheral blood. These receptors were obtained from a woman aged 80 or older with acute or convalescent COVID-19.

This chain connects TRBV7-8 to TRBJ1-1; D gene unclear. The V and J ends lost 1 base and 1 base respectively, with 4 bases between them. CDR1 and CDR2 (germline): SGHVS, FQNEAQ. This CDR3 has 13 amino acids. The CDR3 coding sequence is TGTGCCAGCAGCTTAGGGAGGAACACTGAAGCTTTCTTT. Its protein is CASSLGRNTEAFF.

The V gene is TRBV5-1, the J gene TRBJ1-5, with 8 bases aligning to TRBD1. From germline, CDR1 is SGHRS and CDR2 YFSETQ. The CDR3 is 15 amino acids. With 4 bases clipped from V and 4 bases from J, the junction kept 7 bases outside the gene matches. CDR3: CASSEGRGQNQPQHF. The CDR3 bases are TGCGCCAGCAGCGAGGGCAGGGGGCAAAATCAGCCCCAGCATTTT. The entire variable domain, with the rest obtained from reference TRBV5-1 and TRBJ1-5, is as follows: KAGVTQTPRYLIKTRGQQVTLSCSPISGHRSVSWYQQTPGQGLQFLFEYFSETQRNKGNFPGRFSGRQFSNSRSEMNVSTLELGDSALYLCASSEGRGQNQPQHFGDGTRLSIL.

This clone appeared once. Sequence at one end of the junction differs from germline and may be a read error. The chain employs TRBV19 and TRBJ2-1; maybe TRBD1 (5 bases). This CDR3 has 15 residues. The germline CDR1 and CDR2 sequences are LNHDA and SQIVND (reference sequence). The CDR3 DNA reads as TGTGCCAGTAGATCCCAGGGCGACTCCTACAATGAGCGGTTCTTC. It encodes CASRSQGDSYNERFF. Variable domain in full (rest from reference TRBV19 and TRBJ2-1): DGGITQSPKYLFRKEGQNVTLSCEQNLNHDAMYWYRQDPGQGLRLIYYSQIVNDFQKGDIAEGYSVSREKKESFPLTVTSAQKNPTAFYLCASRSQGDSYNERFFGPGTRLTVL.

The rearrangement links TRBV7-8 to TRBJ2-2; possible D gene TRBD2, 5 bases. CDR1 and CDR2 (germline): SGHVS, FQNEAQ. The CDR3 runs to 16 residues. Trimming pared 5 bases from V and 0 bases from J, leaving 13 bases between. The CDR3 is CASSRSEGANTGELFF. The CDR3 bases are TGTGCCAGCAGCCGATCTGAGGGAGCGAACACCGGGGAGCTGTTTTTT.

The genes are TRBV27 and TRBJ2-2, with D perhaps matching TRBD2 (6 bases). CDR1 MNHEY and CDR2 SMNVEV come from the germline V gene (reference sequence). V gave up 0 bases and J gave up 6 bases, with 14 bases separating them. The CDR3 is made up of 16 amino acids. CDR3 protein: CASSLSSLALAGELFF. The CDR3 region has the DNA TGTGCCAGCAGTTTATCGTCACTAGCTTTGGCCGGGGAGCTGTTTTTT.

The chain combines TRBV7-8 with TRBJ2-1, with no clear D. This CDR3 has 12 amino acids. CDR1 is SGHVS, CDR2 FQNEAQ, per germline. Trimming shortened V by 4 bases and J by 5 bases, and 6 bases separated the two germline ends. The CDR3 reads CASSSYNNEQFF. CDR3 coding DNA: TGTGCCAGCAGCTCTTACAACAATGAGCAGTTCTTC. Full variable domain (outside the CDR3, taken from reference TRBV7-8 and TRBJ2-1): GAGVSQSPRYKVAKRGQDVALRCDPISGHVSLFWYQQALGQGPEFLTYFQNEAQLDKSGLPSDRFFAERPEGSVSTLKIQRTQQEDSAVYLCASSSYNNEQFFGPGTRLTVL.

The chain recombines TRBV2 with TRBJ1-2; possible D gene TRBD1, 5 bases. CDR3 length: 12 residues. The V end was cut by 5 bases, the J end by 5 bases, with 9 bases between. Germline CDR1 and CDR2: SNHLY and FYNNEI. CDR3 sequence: CASSLGPYGYTF. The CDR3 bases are TGTGCCAGCAGTTTGGGGCCTTATGGCTACACCTTC. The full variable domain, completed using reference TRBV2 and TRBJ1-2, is EPEVTQTPSHQVTQMGQEVILRCVPISNHLYFYWYRQILGQKVEFLVSFYNNEISEKSEIFDDQFSVERPDGSNFTLKIRSTKLEDSAMYFCASSLGPYGYTFGSGTRLTVV.

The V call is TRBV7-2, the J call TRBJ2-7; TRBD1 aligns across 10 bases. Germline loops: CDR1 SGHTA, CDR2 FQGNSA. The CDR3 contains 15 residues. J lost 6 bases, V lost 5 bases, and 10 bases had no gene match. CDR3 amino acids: CASSPPGQGSREQYF. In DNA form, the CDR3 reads TGTGCCAGCAGCCCTCCGGGACAGGGGTCGCGCGAGCAGTACTTC.

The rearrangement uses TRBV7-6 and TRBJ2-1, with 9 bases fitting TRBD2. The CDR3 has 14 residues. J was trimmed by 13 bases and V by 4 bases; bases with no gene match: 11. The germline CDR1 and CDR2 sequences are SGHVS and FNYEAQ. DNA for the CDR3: TGTGCCAGCAGCTCAGGTGGCGGGGGGGCCTATCAGTTCTTC. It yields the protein CASSSGGGGAYQFF.

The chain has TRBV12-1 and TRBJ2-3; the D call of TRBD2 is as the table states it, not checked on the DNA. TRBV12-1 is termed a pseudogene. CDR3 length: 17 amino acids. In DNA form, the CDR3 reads TGTGCCACCCCGACTCTAGCGGGGGGGCCGTGCACAGATACGCAGTATTTT. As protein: CATPTLAGGPCTDTQYF.

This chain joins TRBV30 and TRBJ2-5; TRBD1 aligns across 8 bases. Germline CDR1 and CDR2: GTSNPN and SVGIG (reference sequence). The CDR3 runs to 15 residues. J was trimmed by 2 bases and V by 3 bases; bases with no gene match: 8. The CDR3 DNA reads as TGTGCCTGGAGGCCCGGACAGGGAGCGCAAGAGACCCAGTACTTC. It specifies CAWRPGQGAQETQYF.

CDR3: CATSDGTSGRFTYNEQFF. The CDR3 region has the DNA TGTGCCACCAGTGACGGGACTAGCGGGAGATTTACCTACAATGAGCAGTTCTTC. The rearrangement joins TRBV24-1 to TRBJ2-1; 14 bases match TRBD2. Unmatched junction bases numbered 6, after V lost 4 bases and J lost 2 bases. The CDR3 totals 18 residues. Germline CDR1 reads KGHDR; CDR2 reads SFDVKD.

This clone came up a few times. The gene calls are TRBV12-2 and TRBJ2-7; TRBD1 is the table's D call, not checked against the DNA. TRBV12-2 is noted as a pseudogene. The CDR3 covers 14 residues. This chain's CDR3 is CASRWGQRLREQYF. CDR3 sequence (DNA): TGTGCAAGTCGCTGGGGACAGAGACTACGGGAGCAGTACTTC.